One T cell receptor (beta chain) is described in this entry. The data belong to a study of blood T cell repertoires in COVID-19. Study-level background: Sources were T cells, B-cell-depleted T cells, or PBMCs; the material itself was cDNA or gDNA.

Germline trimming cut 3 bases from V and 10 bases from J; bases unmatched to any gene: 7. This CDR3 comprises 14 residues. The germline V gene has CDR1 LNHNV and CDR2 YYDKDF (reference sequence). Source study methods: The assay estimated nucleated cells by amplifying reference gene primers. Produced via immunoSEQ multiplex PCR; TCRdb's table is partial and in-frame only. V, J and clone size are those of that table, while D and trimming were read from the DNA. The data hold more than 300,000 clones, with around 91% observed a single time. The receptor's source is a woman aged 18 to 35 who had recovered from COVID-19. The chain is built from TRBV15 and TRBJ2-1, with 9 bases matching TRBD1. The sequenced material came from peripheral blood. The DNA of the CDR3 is TGTGCCACCAGCAGCACACACAGGGGGCGAGAGCAGTTCTTC. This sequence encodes CATSSTHRGREQFF.